This T cell receptor beta chain was recovered during a study of control samples from healthy donors and cancer patients. Only in-frame clones appear in the TCRdb table, and some are missing; sequencing was by immunoSEQ multiplex PCR. Among 2,800 or so clones listed, roughly 94% were seen once. V was clipped by 3 bases and J by 2 bases; unmatched bases: 5. This CDR3 has 16 amino acids. Germline V gene data show CDR1 as KGHDR and CDR2 as SFDVKD. V is TRBV24-1 and J is TRBJ2-3; TRBD2 matches at 9 bases. What was sequenced was PBMCs. The TCR sequence derives from a man aged 65 to 85 with lung cancer. The CDR3 DNA is TGTGCCACCAGTGATATTAGCGGGGGTATCACAGATACGCAGTATTTT. Its translation: CATSDISGGITDTQYF.